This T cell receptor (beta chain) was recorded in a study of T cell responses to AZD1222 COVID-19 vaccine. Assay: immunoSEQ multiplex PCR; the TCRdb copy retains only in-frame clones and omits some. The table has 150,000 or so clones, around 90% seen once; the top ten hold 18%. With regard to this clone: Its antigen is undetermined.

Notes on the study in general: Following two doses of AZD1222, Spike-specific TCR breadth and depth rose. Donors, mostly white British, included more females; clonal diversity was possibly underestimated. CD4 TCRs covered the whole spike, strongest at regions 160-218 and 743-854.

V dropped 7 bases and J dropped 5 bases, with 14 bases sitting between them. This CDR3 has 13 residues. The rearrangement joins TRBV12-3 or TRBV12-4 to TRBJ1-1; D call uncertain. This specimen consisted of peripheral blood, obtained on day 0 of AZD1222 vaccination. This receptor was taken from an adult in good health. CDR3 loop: CASTLDVRTEAFF. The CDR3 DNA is TGTGCCAGCACCCTGGATGTGAGAACTGAAGCTTTCTTT.